A single sample is the source of the 15 T cell receptor beta chains below, sequenced in a study of OX40 agonist ivuxolimab in advanced cancers. Generated by immunoSEQ multiplex PCR, the TCRdb table keeps only in-frame clones and is missing some. This table has around 64,000 clones, roughly nine tenths appearing once. The sequences come from CD4+ or CD8+ T cells sorted from blood, collected in a trial of the OX40 agonist ivuxolimab. The receptors originated from an adult with an advanced solid tumor such as melanoma, head and neck, liver or kidney cancer.

The CDR3: CASSELISGNTIYF. The DNA of the CDR3 is TGTGCCAGCAGTGAACTAATCTCTGGAAACACCATATATTTT. The V gene is TRBV2, the J gene TRBJ1-3; D gene ambiguous. Germline values: CDR1 SNHLY, CDR2 FYNNEI. CDR3 length equals 14 residues. The V and J ends lost 2 bases and 0 bases respectively, with 5 bases between them.

J is TRBJ2-7 and V is TRBV10-2; no clear D. The CDR3 runs 12 residues. Trimming shortened V by 6 bases and J by 1 base, and 7 bases separated the two germline ends. Germline V gene lookup returns CDR1 WSHSY and CDR2 SAAADI. The CDR3 bases are TGCGCCAGCAGGGACGGGTCCTACGAGCAGTACTTC. Protein product: CASRDGSYEQYF.

V usage is TRBV11-2 and J usage is TRBJ2-1; D uncertain. V was cut by 8 bases and J by 3 bases, with 11 bases left in between. Looked up from germline, CDR1 is SGHAT and CDR2 is FQNNGV. The CDR3 sequence is 13 residues long. In DNA form, the CDR3 reads TGTGCCAGCTGTCGAGGTGACTACAATGAGCAGTTCTTC. Protein product: CASCRGDYNEQFF.

The genes are TRBV9 and TRBJ2-2; no clear D gene. The V and J ends lost 3 bases and 5 bases respectively, with 2 bases between them. This CDR3 is built from 11 residues. Germline lookup yields CDR1 SGDLS and CDR2 YYNGEE. The CDR3 region has the DNA TGTGCCAGCAGCGCAACCGGGGAGCTGTTTTTT. Translated, it gives CASSATGELFF.

This chain joins TRBV15 and TRBJ2-1; the D gene could be TRBD1 or TRBD2 (6 bases each). Germline lookup yields CDR1 LNHNV and CDR2 YYDKDF (reference sequence). The CDR3 totals 17 residues. V was cut by 1 base and J by 4 bases, with 17 bases left in between. The CDR3 coding sequence is TGTGCCACCAGCAGAGCCACGGGGGCGGGAAGATACAATGAGCAGTTCTTC. Its translation is CATSRATGAGRYNEQFF.

The chain employs TRBV9 and TRBJ2-7; D is uncertain. This CDR3 comprises 13 residues. Germline V CDR1 and CDR2: SGDLS, YYNGEE. Trimming took off 5 bases at V and 3 bases at J, with 12 bases between the two ends. In DNA form, the CDR3 reads TGTGCCAGCAGTAGCTCAGCTGGCTACGAGCAGTACTTC. This translates into CASSSSAGYEQYF.

The V and J genes are TRBV5-1 and TRBJ1-1; the match to TRBD1 covers 11 bases. Trimming removed 2 bases from V and 4 bases from J; junction bases left unmatched: 7. Germline values: CDR1 SGHRS, CDR2 YFSETQ. The CDR3 has 16 amino acids. Here the CDR3 reads CASSFWTGGEGTEAFF. In nucleotides, the CDR3 is TGCGCCAGCAGCTTTTGGACAGGGGGCGAGGGCACTGAAGCTTTCTTT. The variable domain in full, with the rest retrieved from reference TRBV5-1 and TRBJ1-1, is KAGVTQTPRYLIKTRGQQVTLSCSPISGHRSVSWYQQTPGQGLQFLFEYFSETQRNKGNFPGRFSGRQFSNSRSEMNVSTLELGDSALYLCASSFWTGGEGTEAFFGQGTRLTVV.

This chain joins TRBV19 and TRBJ1-4, with a possible D match to TRBD1 (5 bases). V was cut by 3 bases and J by 4 bases, with 9 bases left in between. CDR1 and CDR2 from the germline V gene are LNHDA and SQIVND (reference sequence). There are 14 residues in the CDR3. The CDR3 spells CASSIRQRNEKLFF. The CDR3 nucleotides are TGTGCCAGTAGTATTCGACAGCGTAATGAAAAACTGTTTTTT. Using reference TRBV19 and TRBJ1-4 for the parts outside the CDR3, the full variable domain is DGGITQSPKYLFRKEGQNVTLSCEQNLNHDAMYWYRQDPGQGLRLIYYSQIVNDFQKGDIAEGYSVSREKKESFPLTVTSAQKNPTAFYLCASSIRQRNEKLFFGSGTQLSVL.

At least ten counts were recorded for this clone. This chain uses TRBV19 with TRBJ2-3; D call uncertain. Trimming cost V 3 bases and J 5 bases, with 12 bases left between them. In germline, CDR1 is LNHDA, CDR2 SQIVND (reference sequence). The CDR3 is made up of 14 amino acids. The CDR3 DNA sequence: TGTGCCAGTAGTATCACGCACGGTAGAGATACGCAGTATTTT. It specifies CASSITHGRDTQYF. Together with reference TRBV19 and TRBJ2-3, the CDR3 gives the full variable domain: DGGITQSPKYLFRKEGQNVTLSCEQNLNHDAMYWYRQDPGQGLRLIYYSQIVNDFQKGDIAEGYSVSREKKESFPLTVTSAQKNPTAFYLCASSITHGRDTQYFGPGTRLTVL.

The rearrangement links TRBV7-2 to TRBJ2-5; D gene ambiguous. Germline V gene lookup returns CDR1 SGHTA and CDR2 FQGNSA. Trimming cost V 0 bases and J 5 bases, with 10 bases left between them. This CDR3 has 14 residues. The CDR3 nucleotides are TGTGCCAGCAGCTTAGCAGGGCCTGGGGAGACCCAGTACTTC. This sequence encodes CASSLAGPGETQYF.

V usage is TRBV19 and J usage is TRBJ1-5, with unresolved D. Germline loops: CDR1 LNHDA, CDR2 SQIVND (reference sequence). V lost 0 bases and J lost 2, with 17 bases in between. This CDR3 region has 18 residues. For the CDR3, the DNA is TGTGCCAGTAGTATAGATCGGGAGACCATCCTGGGCAATCAGCCCCAGCATTTT. Translating gives CASSIDRETILGNQPQHF. The full variable domain, completed using reference TRBV19 and TRBJ1-5, is DGGITQSPKYLFRKEGQNVTLSCEQNLNHDAMYWYRQDPGQGLRLIYYSQIVNDFQKGDIAEGYSVSREKKESFPLTVTSAQKNPTAFYLCASSIDRETILGNQPQHFGDGTRLSIL.

This clone is classed as medium-sized. The identical CDR3 is also encoded by other nucleotide sequences in the sample. The genes are TRBV7-6 and TRBJ2-7; either TRBD1 or TRBD2 may supply D (5 bases each). The germline V and J ends were trimmed by 5 bases and 3 bases, with 11 bases remaining between them. The CDR3 sequence is 13 residues long. The germline V gene encodes CDR1 SGHVS and CDR2 FNYEAQ. The DNA for the CDR3 is TGTGCCAGCAGCCTGGGACCGAACTACGAGCAGTACTTC. It codes for CASSLGPNYEQYF.

The chain uses TRBV2 and TRBJ2-5; the D is unclear. CDR3 size: 12 residues. Germline V gene data show CDR1 as SNHLY and CDR2 as FYNNEI. V was trimmed by 7 bases and J by 2 bases, leaving 8 bases between them. CDR3 DNA sequence: TGTGCCAGCATGGGCCAACAAGAGACCCAGTACTTC. Amino acids: CASMGQQETQYF.

The chain uses TRBV11-2 and TRBJ2-5; 8 bases align to TRBD1. There are 18 residues in the CDR3. Trimming took 0 bases from V and 5 from J; bases not matched to a gene: 14. Looked up from germline, CDR1 is SGHAT and CDR2 is FQNNGV. As DNA, the CDR3 is TGTGCCAGCAGCTTAGATCTACCTCGGACAGGGCTTGGGGAGACCCAGTACTTC. Translating gives CASSLDLPRTGLGETQYF.

The chain recombines TRBV7-9 with TRBJ2-2; 9 bases map to TRBD2. Germline assignment: CDR1 SEHNR and CDR2 FQNEAQ (reference sequence). After removal of 5 bases from V and 1 base from J, the junction contained 2 bases not matched to a gene. The CDR3 consists of 15 residues. The CDR3 nucleotides are TGTGCCAGCAGCGGGACTAGCTGGAACACCGGGGAGCTGTTTTTT. It encodes CASSGTSWNTGELFF.